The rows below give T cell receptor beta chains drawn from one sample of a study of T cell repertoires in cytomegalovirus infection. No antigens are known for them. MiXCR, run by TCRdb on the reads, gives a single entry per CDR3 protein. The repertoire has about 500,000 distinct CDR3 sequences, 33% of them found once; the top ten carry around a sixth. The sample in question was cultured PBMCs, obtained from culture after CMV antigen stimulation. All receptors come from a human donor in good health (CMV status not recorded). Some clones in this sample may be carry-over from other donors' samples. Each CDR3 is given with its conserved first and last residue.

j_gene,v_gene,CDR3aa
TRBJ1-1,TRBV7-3,CASSLQGPRVTEAFF
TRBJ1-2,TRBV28,CASSSGQGSYGYTF
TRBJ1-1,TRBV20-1,CSARERGHSAAFF
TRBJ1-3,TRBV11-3,CASSLDPRGPGNTIYF
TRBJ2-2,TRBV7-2,CASSKIPGLAGVALFF
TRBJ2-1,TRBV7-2,CASRGAGDNEQFF
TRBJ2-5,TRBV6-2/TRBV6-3,CASSFGTSGSSNAETQYF
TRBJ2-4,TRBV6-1,CASSELAQVPWRAKNIQYF
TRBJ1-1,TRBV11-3,CASSPFTGGPTEAFF
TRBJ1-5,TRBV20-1,CSAGTGGGRGNQPQHF
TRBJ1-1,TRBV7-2,CASTIGGTEAFF
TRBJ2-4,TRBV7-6,CASSLPDLAKNIQYF
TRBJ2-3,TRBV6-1,CASIPSLADTQYF
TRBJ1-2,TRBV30,CAWSVRGNYGYTF
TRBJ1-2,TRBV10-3,CAISERPIYGYTF
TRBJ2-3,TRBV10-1,CASSGLAGVRGSTDTQYF
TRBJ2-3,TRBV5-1,CASRSDSTDTQYF
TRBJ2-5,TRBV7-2,CASTTGSQGFSGSQYF
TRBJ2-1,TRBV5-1,CASSVDGNYNEQFF
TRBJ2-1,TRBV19,CASSILAGDYNEQFF
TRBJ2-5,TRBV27,CASSYEWGETQYF
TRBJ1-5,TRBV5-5,CASSPKPGTGLRQPQHF
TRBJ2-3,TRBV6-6,CASSDGPGGSTDTQYF
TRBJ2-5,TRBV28,CASSSRASGKEETQYF
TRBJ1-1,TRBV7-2,CASSQPGRGTEAFF
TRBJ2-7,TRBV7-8,CASSPPFSGGRWEQYF
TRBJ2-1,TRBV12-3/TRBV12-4,CASTRTSEEQFF
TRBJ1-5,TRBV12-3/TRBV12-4,CASSFGPGGFQPQHF
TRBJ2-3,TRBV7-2,CASSPGQSETDTQYF
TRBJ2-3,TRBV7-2,CASSLEALFTDTQYF
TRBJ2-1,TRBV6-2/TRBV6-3,CASSYSPHQYVGNEQFF
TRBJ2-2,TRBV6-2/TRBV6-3,CASSTDLGPNTGELFF
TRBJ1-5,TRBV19,CASEGEFNQPQHF
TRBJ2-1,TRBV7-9,CASSLVQSVDNEQFF
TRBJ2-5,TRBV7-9,CASSWIAGVMQETQYF
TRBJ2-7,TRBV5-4,CASSLETWVHEQYF